This TCR beta chain was identified during a study of shared clonotypes between healthy human individuals (dated by TCRdb to between 2020 and 2021). About the investigation overall: A couple of women and a few men aged 18 to 49 years were included in the cohort. The study deeply sequenced blood TCR repertoires of several healthy adults to estimate repertoire size and the extent of clonotype sharing between individuals. Leukapheresis yielded between about 0.85 and 10 billion PBMCs per donor. To increase sequencing depth and limit assay-specific biases, TCR repertoire library preparation and sequencing were carried out by different laboratories using diverse techniques. Results the study describes overall, beyond this receptor: Because the study included a small number of donors, the genetic and exposure-history diversity represented was limited. Sampling was restricted to blood, and TCR repertoires in tissue are likely to differ from TCR repertoires in blood. Pairwise subsampling led to the expectation that sequencing depth would affect the degree of clonotype sharing among donors.

Using the deep immunoSEQ assay, multiplex PCR amplified TCR CDR3 regions from genomic DNA. Extracted genomic DNA from each cell subset was spread evenly across all wells of several immunoSEQ 96-well plates, with each plate serving as a replicate. Each replicate PCR for unsorted PBMC received roughly 290 ng genomic DNA, equal to tens of thousands of T cell genomes. Ten immunoSEQ deep assay plates were used to sequence the unsorted PBMC genomic DNA. The purified libraries were quantified using a Qubit 3.0 fluorometer, sized with a Bioanalyzer 2100, and then quantified again using the KAPA Library Quantification kit. Every immunoSEQ 96-well plate was sequenced on a dedicated single-read 150-cycle Illumina NextSeq 550 flow cell. As for the authors' bioinformatics: Because only junctional sequences without quality scores were contained in the immunoSEQ output, filtering matching that applied to full-length reads could not be performed. Sequences were annotated with PyIR, a Python wrapper for IgBLAST v1.9, using IMGT germline references to assign V/J genes and CDR3. Reads were filtered out if the reads had weak V/J assignments (E-value above 1e-6), no CDR3, stop codons, out-of-frame junctions, or ambiguous translated residues. V3J clonotypes were defined as sequences sharing the same inferred V gene, J gene, and CDR3 amino acid sequence. Percentage overlap between repertoires was computed as shared unique clonotypes divided by the size of the smaller repertoire. Repertoire richness was assessed with RTK rarefaction, the Chao1 estimator, and Recon v2.1 estimates of unobserved clonotypes. This immuneACCESS table, as held by TCRdb, lists in-frame sequences with V and J called but not all clones. Of the missing ones, under half trace to an unresolved V gene in checked studies; the others have no known cause. From that table come the V and J calls and clone size; the DNA was used to work out D and trimming. Present in this sample are around 450,000 clones, around 79% of which were seen just once. The top ten constitute approximately 13% of the sample.

Notes on this clone: There is no known antigen for this receptor. Nothing much larger sits one base from this clone, and base qualities are not available.

The donors were healthy, HIV-negative adults who had no recently reported acute infections or vaccinations. Every donor was a Caucasian adult living in Nashville, Tennessee, USA. For unsorted samples, about 90 million PBMCs were counted and genomic DNA was extracted with the QIAamp DNA Blood Mini kit. Blood was obtained by leukapheresis, after which PBMCs were separated by Ficoll-Histopaque density gradient centrifugation and cryopreserved in liquid nitrogen vapor phase. Trimming costs V 1 base and J 4 bases, and their ends lie 11 bases apart. Inclusive of the bounding cysteine and phenylalanine, the CDR3 is 14 residues long. Only the CDR3 part of the read is kept: 42 bases, read in frame from the first base. The germline V gene gives CDR1 as SGHDT and CDR2 as YYEEEE.

Here the chain combines TRBV5-6 and TRBJ1-2; a tentative D call is TRBD1 (5 bases match). The specimen sequenced was PBMCs. The clonotype was recovered from a woman aged 40 to 49 in good health. Some clones in this sample may be carry-over from other donors' samples. The CDR3: CASSLWQGVYGYTF. The sequenced DNA is TGTGCCAGCAGCTTGTGGCAGGGAGTCTATGGCTACACCTTC.